The T cell receptor (beta chain) described here comes from a study of T cells in Graves' hyperthyroidism and ophthalmopathy. About the research overall: Blood from the periphery was taken at initial diagnosis, before any treatment.

This CDR3 contains 14 residues. V lost 4 bases, J lost 2 bases, and 11 bases lay in between. CDR1 and CDR2 from the germline V gene are SGHKS and YYEKEE (reference sequence). Amplification targeted TCR beta CDR3 regions from RNA transcripts. A set of HTBI primers served as the primers for a first-round RT-PCR of the TCR CDR3. From the multiplex PCR reads, TCRdb called clonotypes with MiXCR, one entry per CDR3 protein. The table lists a few hundred thousand distinct CDR3 sequences, around 16% of them singletons. Whole-study findings and limits: Among thyroid clonotypes expanded above 0.001, most also appeared in blood.

This clonotype was counted ten times or more. Its antigen is as yet unknown. The TCR was taken from a middle-aged woman with Graves' ophthalmopathy. The chain employs TRBV5-5 and TRBJ2-3, with no clear D. Source material: blood. The CDR3 DNA follows: TGTGCCAGCAGCCTTGGTTCGGTCACAGATACGCAGTATTTT. Its protein product is CASSLGSVTDTQYF.